One sample yielded the 3 T cell receptor beta chains listed below, sequenced in a study of T cell repertoires in cytomegalovirus infection. The antigens of these receptors remain unknown. TCRdb re-called the reads through MiXCR, storing one row per CDR3 protein. Counted here are about 270,000 distinct CDR3 sequences, 22% occurring once; the ten biggest clones make up approximately 20%. Sequences were derived from cultured PBMCs, sampled from culture after CMV antigen stimulation. Receptors were obtained from a human donor in good health (CMV status not recorded). Some clones in this sample may be carry-over from other donors' samples.

This clonotype was recorded only once. This sequence joins TRBV29-1 and TRBJ2-5; maybe TRBD1 (5 bases). This CDR3 is built from 15 residues. Trimming removed 7 bases from V and 7 bases from J, with 25 bases in between. Per germline, CDR1 SQVTM and CDR2 ANQGSEA. In nucleotides, the CDR3 is TGCAGCGCACTCTCCCCACAGGCCCTCATAGGGACCCAGTACTTC. This translates into CSALSPQALIGTQYF.

In its sample, this clonotype was seen a few times. The chain carries TRBV5-6 and TRBJ2-1; possible D gene TRBD2, 6 bases. The V and J ends lost 0 bases and 3 bases respectively, with 10 bases between them. Germline V gives CDR1 SGHDT, CDR2 YYEEEE. CDR3 length: 15 amino acids. The DNA for the CDR3 is TGTGCCAGCAGCTTGGGCGGGACCATCTACAATGAGCAGTTCTTC. As protein: CASSLGGTIYNEQFF.

This clonotype was detected a few times. The V gene is TRBV12-3 or TRBV12-4, the J gene TRBJ2-3, with TRBD2 matching over 12 bases. The CDR3 loop spans 16 amino acids. After removal of 2 bases from V and 5 bases from J, the junction contained 5 bases not matched to a gene. The CDR3 DNA reads TGTGCCAGCAGTTTACCGGCTAGCGGGAGGGTAGATACGCAGTATTTT. It specifies CASSLPASGRVDTQYF.